Each of the 14 T cell receptor beta chains below was sequenced from the same sample in a study of cytomegalovirus exposure and HLA in healthy donors. 13 Jbeta primers and 60 Vbeta primers were used for the PCR. TCRdb's copy holds only in-frame clones and misses some; the assay was immunoSEQ multiplex PCR. The specimen's table records some 120,000 clones. Material: PBMCs. These receptors all stem from a man aged 25-40 years in good health and CMV-seronegative.

This chain connects TRBV5-6 to TRBJ2-7; D is unresolved. The CDR3 covers 14 residues. CDR1 and CDR2 from the germline V gene are SGHDT and YYEEEE. The V and J ends lost 0 bases and 3 bases respectively, with 10 bases between them. Written as DNA, the CDR3 is TGTGCCAGCAGCTTGGGTGGCAGAAACTACGAGCAGTACTTC. Amino acids: CASSLGGRNYEQYF.

The rearrangement uses TRBV30 and TRBJ1-5; a possible D gene is TRBD1 (5 bases). The V gene lost 2 bases and the J gene lost 7 bases, with 12 bases spanning the gap. Germline V gene lookup returns CDR1 GTSNPN and CDR2 SVGIG (reference sequence). This CDR3 is built from 13 residues. DNA for the CDR3: TGTGCCTGGAGTCGCAGGGTGGACCAGCCCCAGCATTTT. As protein: CAWSRRVDQPQHF.

The genes are TRBV4-1 and TRBJ2-1; 9 bases are a match to TRBD2. V lost 5 bases and J lost 6; bases outside the gene matches: 14. Germline V gene sequence: CDR1 MGHRA, CDR2 YSYEKL. This CDR3 is built from 17 residues. CDR3 sequence reads: CASSTLHAGGPSNEQFF. CDR3 sequence (DNA): TGCGCCAGCAGCACCCTCCACGCGGGAGGGCCAAGCAATGAGCAGTTCTTC.

V is TRBV28 and J is TRBJ2-7, with 9 bases fitting TRBD1. Germline-derived CDR1 and CDR2 are MDHEN and SYDVKM. The CDR3 extends over 15 amino acids. V lost 7 bases and J lost 2; bases outside the gene matches: 9. As DNA, the CDR3 is TGTGCCAGCATACGGACAGGGGATAGTCCCTACGAGCAGTACTTC. Amino acids: CASIRTGDSPYEQYF.

The chain employs TRBV7-9 and TRBJ2-7, with 10 positions matching TRBD2. Trimming took 5 bases from V and 2 from J; bases not matched to a gene: 6. Germline V lookup: CDR1 SEHNR, CDR2 FQNEAQ (reference sequence). CDR3 size: 15 residues. CDR3 amino acids: CASSPRTSGPYEQYF. As DNA, the CDR3 is TGTGCCAGCAGCCCGCGGACTAGCGGCCCCTACGAGCAGTACTTC.

The rearrangement joins TRBV5-6 to TRBJ1-2; 7 bases agree with TRBD1. V lost 1 base to trimming and J lost 5 bases; unmatched junction nucleotides: 8. The CDR3 is 15 residues long. From germline, CDR1 is SGHDT and CDR2 YYEEEE. This CDR3 reads CASSLTDRTIYGYTF. CDR3 sequence (DNA): TGTGCCAGCAGCTTGACGGACAGGACGATATATGGCTACACCTTC.

The chain links TRBV6-5 to TRBJ2-3, with TRBD2 matching 11 bases. This CDR3 contains 13 residues. In germline, CDR1 is MNHEY, CDR2 SVGAGI. This chain's CDR3 is CASSGRATDTQYF. The DNA of the CDR3 is TGTGCTAGTAGCGGGAGGGCAACAGATACGCAGTATTTT.

The chain carries TRBV4-1 and TRBJ2-1, with D unresolved. Trimming cost V 0 bases and J 4 bases, with 4 bases left between them. CDR3 length equals 13 residues. Germline CDR1 is MGHRA and CDR2 is YSYEKL. CDR3 nucleotides: TGCGCCAGCAGCCAAGAGAGATACAATGAGCAGTTCTTC. Translated: CASSQERYNEQFF.

The chain is built from TRBV27 and TRBJ1-2; the match to TRBD1 covers 8 bases. The junction had 6 bases not matched to a gene; V was cut back by 4 bases and J by 5 bases. The germline gives CDR1 MNHEY, CDR2 SMNVEV (reference sequence). The CDR3 length is 14 residues. The CDR3 DNA reads as TGTGCCAGCAGTTCATCAACAGGGGGGTATGGCTACACCTTC. Protein product: CASSSSTGGYGYTF.

CDR3 sequence: CASSESKIGLRYNEQFF. The CDR3 nucleotides read TGCGCCAGCAGTGAGTCCAAAATAGGACTACGGTACAATGAGCAGTTCTTC. This chain connects TRBV10-1 to TRBJ2-1; a weak D match, TRBD2 (6 bases). CDR1 and CDR2 (germline): WNHNN, SYGVQD (reference sequence). This CDR3 contains 17 residues. Trimming cost V 0 bases and J 4 bases, with 16 bases left between them.

The rearrangement uses TRBV11-2 and TRBJ2-3; unclear D gene. Germline lookup yields CDR1 SGHAT and CDR2 FQNNGV. V was pared by 5 bases and J by 0 bases, with 12 bases between. The CDR3 length is 15 residues. The CDR3 sequence: CASSPESFSTDTQYF. Here the CDR3 DNA reads TGTGCCAGCAGCCCCGAGTCTTTCAGCACAGATACGCAGTATTTT. Combining the CDR3 with reference TRBV11-2 and TRBJ2-3 gives the whole variable domain EAGVAQSPRYKIIEKRQSVAFWCNPISGHATLYWYQQILGQGPKLLIQFQNNGVVDDSQLPKDRFSAERLKGVDSTLKIQPAKLEDSAVYLCASSPESFSTDTQYFGPGTRLTVL.

This rearrangement joins TRBV12-1 to TRBJ1-3; TRBD1, the table's D call, lacks a check against the DNA. TRBV12-1 is a known pseudogene. The CDR3 runs to 20 residues. The CDR3 DNA is TGTGCCAGCAGCTTTCACTGGACAGGGGGCTGTAATGGCTCTGGAAACACCATATATTTT. It translates to CASSFHWTGGCNGSGNTIYF.

The rearrangement uses TRBV7-2 and TRBJ2-3; D gene unclear. The CDR3 is made up of 13 amino acids. V lost 2 bases and J 6 bases, leaving 9 bases between the germline ends. Germline V lookup: CDR1 SGHTA, CDR2 FQGNSA. In DNA, the CDR3 is TGTGCCAGCAGCTTAAACCGCAGGGATACGCAGTATTTT. Translating gives CASSLNRRDTQYF.

CDR3 sequence: CASSPWTGVNEQYF. CDR3 in DNA: TGTGCCAGCAGCCCATGGACAGGGGTTAACGAGCAGTACTTC. This chain connects TRBV7-9 to TRBJ2-7; 9 nucleotides agree with TRBD1. The CDR3 is 14 amino acids. Losses at the gene ends were 5 bases for V and 5 bases for J; bases not matched to a gene: 7. In germline, CDR1 is SEHNR, CDR2 FQNEAQ (reference sequence).